This T cell receptor (beta chain) derives from a study of T cells in Graves' hyperthyroidism and ophthalmopathy. On this clonotype itself: Its antigen is currently unknown.

The CDR3 regions of TCR beta were amplified from RNA transcripts. Carried out on the TCR CDR3, a first-round RT-PCR used the HTBI primer set. In TCRdb, the multiplex PCR reads were re-called with MiXCR into one record per CDR3 protein. This table has under 350,000 distinct CDR3 sequences, about 18% appearing once. Germline V gives CDR1 MNHEY, CDR2 SVGAGI. The CDR3 loop spans 16 amino acids. After removal of 4 bases from V and 6 bases from J, the junction contained 10 bases not matched to a gene. General study findings and limits: Most thyroid-expanded clonotypes above 0.001 were also found in blood. Using 13 V-J features, a model discriminated ophthalmopathy from stable hyperthyroidism.

The TCR originated in an older woman with Graves' ophthalmopathy. Sequences were obtained from blood. The V gene is TRBV6-5, the J gene TRBJ2-1; 9 bases fit TRBD2. In DNA form, the CDR3 reads TGTGCCAGCAGTTCGGGGGCGGGAGGGGGTTCCAATGAGCAGTTCTTC. This codes for CASSSGAGGGSNEQFF.